These 8 T cell receptor beta chains originate from one sample sequenced in a study of blood T cell repertoires in COVID-19. TCRdb's copy holds only in-frame clones and misses some; the assay was immunoSEQ multiplex PCR. The top ten hold roughly 3% of the sample, which has roughly 190,000 clones, 84% seen once. The sequenced material came from peripheral blood. These receptors were obtained from a human donor with acute or convalescent COVID-19. The donor label of this sample is uncertain.

This chain links TRBV7-3 with TRBJ1-5, with no clear D. Trimming cost V 4 bases and J 3 bases, with 7 bases left between them. The CDR3 consists of 13 residues. CDR1 and CDR2 from the germline V gene are SGHTA and FQGTGA. CDR3 protein: CASSSSTNQPQHF. For the CDR3, the DNA is TGTGCCAGCAGCTCCAGTACCAATCAGCCCCAGCATTTT.

The chain has TRBV10-3 and TRBJ2-3, with 7 bases lining up with TRBD1. Germline-derived CDR1 and CDR2 are ENHRY and SYGVKD. With 6 bases clipped from V and 0 bases from J, the junction kept 6 bases outside the gene matches. This CDR3 spans 15 amino acids. CDR3: CAISGTATSTDTQYF. For the CDR3, the DNA is TGTGCCATCAGCGGGACAGCCACTAGCACAGATACGCAGTATTTT.

The genes are TRBV2 and TRBJ2-1; D is undetermined. In germline, CDR1 is SNHLY, CDR2 FYNNEI. This CDR3 is 14 amino acids long. Trimming pared 7 bases from V and 5 bases from J, leaving 15 bases between. This CDR3 reads CASTPLLPNNEQFF. CDR3 nucleotide sequence: TGTGCCAGCACTCCACTCCTACCTAACAATGAGCAGTTCTTC.

J is TRBJ1-1 and V is TRBV6-5; possibly TRBD1 for D (6 bases). The CDR3 loop spans 16 amino acids. Germline CDR1 MNHEY, CDR2 SVGAGI. V was clipped by 0 bases and J by 5 bases, with 16 bases between them. CDR3 nucleotides: TGTGCCAGCAGTTACTCGAGTAACAGGGTAAATACTGAAGCTTTCTTT. Its translation: CASSYSSNRVNTEAFF.

The chain carries TRBV7-3 and TRBJ1-2; D is possibly TRBD1 (6 bases). Germline CDR1 SGHTA, CDR2 FQGTGA. Trimming left V 4 bases short and J 2 bases short, with 11 bases between. The CDR3 consists of 14 residues. CDR3 protein: CASSSDSSNYGYTF. The CDR3 nucleotides read TGTGCCAGCAGCTCGGACAGCTCCAACTATGGCTACACCTTC.

The chain couples TRBV3-1 (or the pseudogene TRBV3-2) to TRBJ1-6; unclear D gene. The V end was cut by 5 bases, the J end by 7 bases, with 6 bases between. CDR1 and CDR2 from the germline V gene are LGHDT and YNNKEL (reference sequence). The CDR3 has 12 residues. DNA for the CDR3: TGTGCCAGCAGCTTTATCAATTCACCCCTCCACTTT. Translation gives CASSFINSPLHF.

This chain connects TRBV7-3 to TRBJ2-5, with TRBD2 identical over 11 bases. This CDR3 comprises 18 residues. Germline-derived CDR1 and CDR2 are SGHTA and FQGTGA. V was pared by 0 bases and J by 2 bases, with 8 bases of the junction left unmatched. The CDR3 sequence: CASSLTGGTSGTQETQYF. The CDR3 nucleotides are TGTGCCAGCAGCTTAACGGGGGGGACTAGCGGTACTCAAGAGACCCAGTACTTC.

The chain carries TRBV10-1 and TRBJ1-5; 7 positions match TRBD1. CDR1 is WNHNN, CDR2 SYGVQD, per germline (reference sequence). The CDR3 runs 19 residues. V gave up 11 bases and J gave up 4 bases; unmatched junction bases: 26. The CDR3 coding sequence is TGCGCCTCCTGGGTGAGACAGTCCGCCAGACAGGGAGAAAATCAGCCCCAGCATTTT. Translating it yields CASWVRQSARQGENQPQHF.